One and the same sample provided the 20 T cell receptor beta chains below, sequenced in a study of T cells in Graves' hyperthyroidism and ophthalmopathy. There were TCR beta CDR3 regions amplified from RNA transcripts. The HTBI primer set drove a first-round RT-PCR of the TCR CDR3. Via MiXCR, TCRdb re-called the multiplex PCR reads, giving one row per CDR3 protein. The table shows hundreds of thousands of distinct CDR3 sequences, with 14% occurring only once. The sequenced sample was blood. Receptors originate from a woman aged 25 to 39 with Graves' hyperthyroidism that later progressed to Graves' ophthalmopathy.

The rearrangement joins TRBV18 to TRBJ2-7, with a weak D call TRBD1 (6 bases). CDR1 is KGHSH, CDR2 LQKENI, per germline. Between the trimmed V and J ends, which lost 6 bases and 7 bases, there was a span of 19 bases. The CDR3 sequence is 14 residues long. CDR3 nucleotides: TGTGCCAGCTCTCCTCCCCCAGGGGCGCGAGAGCAGTACTTC. The encoded protein is CASSPPPGAREQYF.

The genes are TRBV6-1 and TRBJ2-1; 14 bases are a match to TRBD2. The junction had 11 bases not matched to a gene; V was cut back by 6 bases and J by 10 bases. The CDR3 has 16 amino acids. Germline CDR1 MNHNS, CDR2 SASEGT. The chain's CDR3 is CASSKTGTSGRWEQFF. CDR3 bases: TGTGCCAGCAGCAAAACCGGGACTAGCGGGAGATGGGAGCAGTTCTTC.

This clonotype has more than one count but fewer than ten. V gene TRBV3-1 combines with J gene TRBJ1-1; no firm D call. V dropped 3 bases and J dropped 5 bases, with 16 bases sitting between them. The CDR3 covers 15 residues. Germline-derived CDR1 and CDR2 are LGHDT and YNNKEL (reference sequence). In DNA form, the CDR3 reads TGTGCCAGCAGCCAGGCGCGCATGGAGGGTACTGAAGCTTTCTTT. This translates into CASSQARMEGTEAFF.

This clonotype has more than one count but fewer than ten. The chain is built from TRBV6-4 and TRBJ2-3, with D tentatively TRBD1 (7 bases). Germline V gene lookup returns CDR1 MRHNA and CDR2 SNTAGT. The CDR3 is 16 amino acids. V was pared by 6 bases and J by 0 bases, with 16 bases between. The CDR3 DNA follows: TGTGCCAGCAGCGCCGACAGGGACTCAAGCACAGATACGCAGTATTTT. This sequence encodes CASSADRDSSTDTQYF.

V gene TRBV2 combines with J gene TRBJ1-6; 11 bases are a match to TRBD1. CDR3 length: 17 residues. CDR1 and CDR2 (germline): SNHLY, FYNNEI. Trimming removed 4 bases from V and 0 bases from J; junction bases left unmatched: 2. The CDR3 bases are TGTGCCAGCAGTGCCGGGACAGGGGGCTCCTATAATTCACCCCTCCACTTT. It yields the protein CASSAGTGGSYNSPLHF.

Many counts were recorded for this clonotype. This sequence joins TRBV2 and TRBJ2-1, with D hard to call. Looked up from germline, CDR1 is SNHLY and CDR2 is FYNNEI. V shed 5 bases and J shed 9 bases, with 8 bases lying between them. The CDR3 consists of 11 residues. The CDR3 DNA reads as TGTGCCAGCAGTCCCCTTCCTGAGCAGTTCTTC. Translating gives CASSPLPEQFF.

This clonotype was seen ten or more times. The chain is built from TRBV29-1 and TRBJ2-1; 12 nucleotides agree with TRBD2. Looked up from germline, CDR1 is SQVTM and CDR2 is ANQGSEA. CDR3 size: 15 residues. The ends lost 3 bases at V and 8 bases at J; junction bases unmatched: 8. The CDR3 region has the DNA TGCAGCGTTGACGGGCTAGCGGGAGGGTACGATGAGCAGTTCTTC. Translation gives CSVDGLAGGYDEQFF.

There are many counts of this clonotype. The V gene is TRBV6-1, the J gene TRBJ2-7; D is uncertain. V lost 0 bases and J lost 2, with 8 bases in between. Germline V gives CDR1 MNHNS, CDR2 SASEGT. There are 14 residues in the CDR3. Written as DNA, the CDR3 is TGTGCCAGCAGTGAAGCTCCCGCTACCTACGAGCAGTACTTC. Translation gives CASSEAPATYEQYF.

V usage is TRBV18 and J usage is TRBJ1-6; D might be TRBD1 (5 bases). Germline-derived CDR1 and CDR2 are KGHSH and LQKENI. This CDR3 has 14 residues. V lost 5 bases and J 12 bases, leaving 17 bases between the germline ends. CDR3 nucleotides: TGTGCCAGCTCAAAACTGGAGGGGTTAGGACCCCTCCACTTT. This encodes CASSKLEGLGPLHF.

This clonotype was seen repeatedly, ten times or more. This chain uses TRBV10-3 with TRBJ2-3; possible D gene TRBD2, 6 bases. This CDR3 contains 13 residues. V shed 7 bases and J shed 2 bases, with 10 bases lying between them. Germline-derived CDR1 and CDR2 are ENHRY and SYGVKD. The CDR3 sequence: CAITGTDTDTQYF. The CDR3, as DNA: TGTGCCATCACCGGGACTGACACAGATACGCAGTATTTT.

This chain connects TRBV27 to TRBJ1-5, with D uncertain. Trimming left V 5 bases short and J 1 base short, with 15 bases between. The CDR3 is 16 amino acids. Germline CDR1 MNHEY, CDR2 SMNVEV (reference sequence). This chain's CDR3 is CASSPPSDGSNQPQHF. For the CDR3, the DNA is TGTGCCAGCAGTCCCCCATCCGATGGGAGCAATCAGCCCCAGCATTTT.

This clonotype was detected many times. The chain is built from TRBV5-1 and TRBJ1-1; TRBD1 agrees at 7 bases. After removal of 4 bases from V and 5 bases from J, the junction contained 11 bases not matched to a gene. Germline V CDR1 and CDR2: SGHRS, YFSETQ. The CDR3 is 15 residues long. The CDR3 loop reads CASSPQTGQRTEAFF. The CDR3 DNA follows: TGCGCCAGCAGCCCCCAGACAGGGCAGAGGACTGAAGCTTTCTTT.

The sample holds many counts of this clonotype. This chain joins TRBV7-3 and TRBJ2-3; 11 nucleotides line up with TRBD2. Germline V CDR1 and CDR2: SGHTA, FQGTGA. After removal of 5 bases from V and 4 bases from J, the junction contained 8 bases not matched to a gene. The CDR3 has 16 residues. This CDR3 is CASSMTSGKGADTQYF. Here the CDR3 DNA reads TGTGCCAGCAGCATGACTAGCGGGAAAGGGGCAGATACGCAGTATTTT.

With respect to this clonotype: Being one base from a much bigger clone, this may be a read error. The V call is TRBV3-1, the J call TRBJ2-1, with 10 bases identical to TRBD2. The CDR3 is 16 amino acids. CDR1 is LGHDT and CDR2 is YNNKEL in the germline V gene (reference sequence). The trim removed 3 bases at V and 10 bases at J, leaving 12 bases unmatched. CDR3 in amino acids: CASSHPSGSYRDEQFF. Written as DNA, the CDR3 is TGTGCCAGCAGCCACCCTAGCGGGAGTTACAGGGACGAGCAGTTCTTC.

This clonotype was picked up many times. The chain links TRBV2 to TRBJ1-2, with 7 positions matching TRBD1. With V trimmed by 6 bases and J by 8 bases, 12 bases remained unmatched. This CDR3 region has 14 residues. CDR1 is SNHLY and CDR2 is FYNNEI in the germline V gene. The CDR3 DNA reads as TGTGCCAGCAGATCTACAGGGGTTGGTGAGGGCTACACCTTC. This codes for CASRSTGVGEGYTF. The full variable domain, with the rest looked up from reference TRBV2 and TRBJ1-2, is EPEVTQTPSHQVTQMGQEVILRCVPISNHLYFYWYRQILGQKVEFLVSFYNNEISEKSEIFDDQFSVERPDGSNFTLKIRSTKLEDSAMYFCASRSTGVGEGYTFGSGTRLTVV.

This clonotype has ten or more counts. The chain is built from TRBV30 and TRBJ1-1; 10 bases match TRBD1. V dropped 5 bases and J dropped 1; count of bases not matched to a gene: 10. The germline V gene has CDR1 GTSNPN and CDR2 SVGIG (reference sequence). This CDR3 comprises 16 residues. The CDR3 here is CAWYRDRGVKNTEAFF. CDR3 sequence (DNA): TGTGCCTGGTACCGGGACAGGGGAGTGAAGAACACTGAAGCTTTCTTT. Full variable domain (rest looked up from reference TRBV30 and TRBJ1-1): SQTIHQWPATLVQPVGSPLSLECTVEGTSNPNLYWYRQAAGRGLQLLFYSVGIGQISSEVPQNLSASRPQDRQFILSSKKLLLSDSGFYLCAWYRDRGVKNTEAFFGQGTRLTVV.

This sequence joins TRBV27 and TRBJ1-2, with no clear D. V lost 7 bases and J 0 bases, leaving 15 bases between the germline ends. CDR1 and CDR2 from the germline V gene are MNHEY and SMNVEV (reference sequence). This CDR3 is built from 15 residues. The CDR3 coding sequence is TGTGCCAGCACCTTTTCCCTAGCAGCTAACTATGGCTACACCTTC. This translates into CASTFSLAANYGYTF.

This clonotype was picked up many times. The J gene is TRBJ2-2, the V gene TRBV27, with a tentative D call TRBD2 (6 bases). Germline CDR1 MNHEY, CDR2 SMNVEV (reference sequence). Trimming pared 2 bases from V and 5 bases from J, leaving 12 bases between. This CDR3 contains 15 residues. For the CDR3, the DNA is TGTGCCAGCAGTTTAGACGGGGGATGGACCGGGGAGCTGTTTTTT. It specifies CASSLDGGWTGELFF.

This clonotype was counted many times. In nucleotides, the CDR3 is TGTGCCTGGAGTGTCCTAGACCCTTACTCTGGAAACACCATATATTTT. This sequence encodes CAWSVLDPYSGNTIYF. The V and J genes are TRBV30 and TRBJ1-3, with D unclear. Germline V gene lookup returns CDR1 GTSNPN and CDR2 SVGIG (reference sequence). V lost 0 bases to trimming and J lost 0 bases, with 12 bases between them. The CDR3 length is 16 residues.

This clonotype was observed many times. The J gene is TRBJ1-1, the V gene TRBV7-9; 9 bases are a match to TRBD1. The CDR3 contains 16 residues. V shed 4 bases and J 1 base; nucleotides not matched to a gene: 7. Germline CDR1 and CDR2: SEHNR and FQNEAQ (reference sequence). The CDR3 coding sequence is TGTGCCAGCAGCTCACTAACAGGGGGCCGGAACACTGAAGCTTTCTTT. It specifies CASSSLTGGRNTEAFF.